These 20 T cell receptor beta chains originate from one sample sequenced in a study of T-cell memory formation after mild COVID-19. In TCRdb, the 5' RACE reads were re-called with MiXCR into one record per CDR3 protein. Among a few hundred thousand distinct CDR3 sequences listed, 20% to 25% were seen once. Input material: PBMCs or a T cell subset sorted from them (not recorded which). All receptors derive from a man between 18 and 35 years old who had mild COVID-19 (a few samples of this study predate the infection). Cell type and time point are not known.

This clonotype was detected only a few times. The chain recombines TRBV12-3 or TRBV12-4 with TRBJ2-5; the D call may be TRBD1 or TRBD2 (5 bases each). Trimming removed 1 base from V and 3 bases from J, with 12 bases in between. CDR3 size: 15 residues. The DNA for the CDR3 is TGTGCCAGCAGTTTAGGAGGGGCTGGTGAAGAGACCCAGTACTTC. Its translation: CASSLGGAGEETQYF.

The CDR3 bases are TGTGCCAGCAGCTTAGGCGGGACTAGCGGAAATGAGCAGTTCTTC. Translated: CASSLGGTSGNEQFF. The V call is TRBV7-8, the J call TRBJ2-1; 11 positions agree with TRBD2. The CDR3 runs 15 residues. Germline CDR1 is SGHVS and CDR2 is FQNEAQ. The V segment lost 1 base and the J segment 7 bases; nucleotides outside the gene matches: 3.

The chain carries TRBV6-1 and TRBJ2-3, with D possibly matching TRBD1 (6 bases). The V gene's germline CDR1 is MNHNS and CDR2 SASEGT. The CDR3 is 13 residues long. Trimming took off 6 bases at V and 5 bases at J, with 12 bases between the two ends. CDR3 nucleotide sequence: TGTGCCAGCAGCTCACAGGGTGGAGATACGCAGTATTTT. Encoded protein: CASSSQGGDTQYF.

The V call is TRBV3-1, the J call TRBJ1-6; D is undetermined. The V and J ends lost 1 base and 7 bases respectively, with 5 bases between them. Germline values: CDR1 LGHDT, CDR2 YNNKEL (reference sequence). The CDR3 covers 13 residues. The CDR3 here is CASSQAANSPLHF. CDR3 nucleotides: TGTGCCAGCAGCCAAGCGGCAAATTCACCCCTCCACTTT.

The chain has TRBV9 and TRBJ1-2, with no clear D. Germline V gene sequence: CDR1 SGDLS, CDR2 YYNGEE. CDR3 size: 15 residues. Trimming took 0 bases from V and 4 from J, leaving 13 bases between them. CDR3 amino acids: CASSVGLGRGYGYTF. CDR3 nucleotides: TGTGCCAGCAGCGTAGGGCTCGGACGGGGCTATGGCTACACCTTC.

The chain combines TRBV29-1 with TRBJ1-1, with a possible D match to TRBD1 (6 bases). Germline lookup yields CDR1 SQVTM and CDR2 ANQGSEA. The CDR3 consists of 12 residues. V gave up 5 bases and J gave up 5 bases, with 12 bases separating them. CDR3 protein: CSVTRGKTEAFF. The CDR3 coding sequence is TGCAGCGTTACGAGGGGGAAGACTGAAGCTTTCTTT.

The chain links TRBV10-2 to TRBJ2-5; 14 nucleotides agree with TRBD2. The CDR3 spans 13 residues. V was clipped by 10 bases and J by 5 bases; unmatched bases: 3. Germline V CDR1 and CDR2: WSHSY, SAAADI. The DNA of the CDR3 is TGCGCCACCAGGACTAGCGGGGGGGAGACCCAGTACTTC. Its translation is CATRTSGGETQYF.

The V and J genes are TRBV6-5 and TRBJ1-1; D possibly corresponds to TRBD1 (5 bases). The V gene's germline CDR1 is MNHEY and CDR2 SVGAGI. Between the trimmed V and J ends, which lost 5 bases and 8 bases, there was a span of 12 bases. The CDR3 is 12 residues long. CDR3 in DNA: TGTGCCAGCAGTCCACCGGGGGTGGAAGCTTTCTTT. Amino acids: CASSPPGVEAFF.

This clonotype was seen a few times. The CDR3 sequence is CASSLGSETGPGNTIYF. The CDR3 region has the DNA TGTGCCAGCAGCTTAGGGTCCGAGACAGGACCCGGAAACACCATATATTTT. This rearrangement joins TRBV7-3 to TRBJ1-3; maybe TRBD1 (6 bases). V was shortened by 2 bases and J by 4 bases, with 18 bases between the two germline ends. Germline V gene lookup returns CDR1 SGHTA and CDR2 FQGTGA. This CDR3 comprises 17 residues.

In its sample, this clonotype was seen a few times. This chain connects TRBV7-9 to TRBJ2-3; D unresolved. This CDR3 has 15 residues. Trimming pared 2 bases from V and 2 bases from J, leaving 11 bases between. Germline assignment: CDR1 SEHNR and CDR2 FQNEAQ (reference sequence). The CDR3 reads CASSLSGTPTDTQYF. The CDR3, as DNA: TGTGCCAGCAGCTTATCGGGCACCCCCACAGATACGCAGTATTTT.

This clonotype was picked up a small number of times. The chain recombines TRBV12-3 or TRBV12-4 with TRBJ1-5; D is uncertain. The V end lost 7 bases, the J end lost 1 base, and 8 bases lay between the germline ends. This CDR3 spans 13 amino acids. For the CDR3, the DNA is TGTGCCAGCAAATTGGGGAGCAATCAGCCCCAGCATTTT. This gives the protein CASKLGSNQPQHF.

There are a few counts of this clonotype. V and J are TRBV4-1 and TRBJ1-2, with TRBD1 matching 8 bases. CDR1 is MGHRA and CDR2 is YSYEKL in the germline V gene. The CDR3 has 15 residues. Losses at the gene ends were 1 base for V and 3 bases for J; bases not matched to a gene: 4. CDR3: CASSQAGQVDYGYTF. Here the CDR3 DNA reads TGCGCCAGCAGCCAAGCGGGACAGGTTGACTATGGCTACACCTTC.

This chain joins TRBV6-2 or TRBV6-3 and TRBJ2-5; 12 bases align to TRBD2. The CDR3 loop spans 18 amino acids. The V gene's germline CDR1 is MNHEY and CDR2 SVGEGT. Losses at the gene ends were 7 bases for V and 2 bases for J; bases not matched to a gene: 14. The CDR3 loop is CASTPLGLAGKRQETQYF. The DNA of the CDR3 is TGTGCCAGCACTCCCCTAGGACTAGCGGGGAAACGACAAGAGACCCAGTACTTC.

This clonotype was recorded a few times. This rearrangement joins TRBV2 to TRBJ2-7; perhaps TRBD1 as D (6 bases). Trimming shortened V by 3 bases and J by 2 bases, and 11 bases separated the two germline ends. The CDR3 runs to 14 residues. Germline loops: CDR1 SNHLY, CDR2 FYNNEI. As DNA, the CDR3 is TGTGCCAGCAGTGAGGGACACGGCACCTACGAGCAGTACGTC. This encodes CASSEGHGTYEQYV.

This chain links TRBV15 with TRBJ1-4; D remains ambiguous. Looked up from germline, CDR1 is LNHNV and CDR2 is YYDKDF (reference sequence). V shed 1 base and J shed 7 bases, with 13 bases lying between them. The CDR3 is 15 amino acids. The CDR3 DNA reads as TGTGCCACCAGCAGAGTTCCAGCGTTGGGTGAAAAACTGTTTTTT. Translating gives CATSRVPALGEKLFF.

This clonotype was counted between two and nine times. The rearrangement uses TRBV9 and TRBJ1-1; D is uncertain. The CDR3 spans 13 residues. V gave up 0 bases and J gave up 9 bases, with 12 bases separating them. Per the germline V gene, CDR1 is SGDLS and CDR2 is YYNGEE. DNA for the CDR3: TGTGCCAGCAGCGTAGCCGGAGGCAGGAAAGCTTTCTTT. Amino acids: CASSVAGGRKAFF.

V and J are TRBV5-1 and TRBJ1-1; D possibly corresponds to TRBD1 (5 bases). The CDR3 runs to 15 residues. V shed 3 bases and J shed 4 bases, with 16 bases lying between them. From germline, CDR1 is SGHRS and CDR2 YFSETQ. CDR3 region: CASSSTLPGGTEAFF. Written as DNA, the CDR3 is TGCGCCAGCAGCTCAACCCTCCCGGGGGGCACTGAAGCTTTCTTT.

In this sample, this clonotype turned up a few times. The chain recombines TRBV14 with TRBJ2-3, with a weak D call TRBD2 (5 bases). The CDR3 is 15 residues long. CDR1 is SGHDN, CDR2 FVKESK, per germline. V was shortened by 1 base and J by 0 bases, with 8 bases between the two germline ends. The CDR3 sequence: CASSQGTLSTDTQYF. The CDR3 bases are TGTGCCAGCAGCCAAGGGACTCTTAGCACAGATACGCAGTATTTT.

The chain recombines TRBV2 with TRBJ1-2, with D hard to call. The CDR3 has 15 amino acids. V lost 3 bases to trimming and J lost 1 base, with 12 bases between them. In germline, CDR1 is SNHLY, CDR2 FYNNEI. CDR3 sequence (DNA): TGTGCCAGCAGTGATGCGGGGATAGGTAACTATGGCTACACCTTC. Protein product: CASSDAGIGNYGYTF.

The CDR3 bases are TGTGCCAGCAGACGGGACAATGAGCAGTTCTTC. Amino acids: CASRRDNEQFF. V usage is TRBV2 and J usage is TRBJ2-1, with D hard to call. The V gene's germline CDR1 is SNHLY and CDR2 FYNNEI. The CDR3 has 11 residues. V was clipped by 6 bases and J by 5 bases, with 5 bases between them.